Below, 22 T cell receptor beta chains from the same sample are listed, as sequenced in a study of OX40 agonist ivuxolimab in advanced cancers. The repertoire was sequenced with immunoSEQ multiplex PCR; TCRdb's copy has only in-frame clones and lacks some. The sample holds around 35,000 clones; 81% are singletons and the top ten take more than 1.2%. Sequences were derived from CD4+ or CD8+ T cells sorted from blood, sampled in a trial of the OX40 agonist ivuxolimab. The receptors were gathered from an adult with an advanced solid tumor such as melanoma, head and neck, liver or kidney cancer.

This clone was counted once. This chain connects TRBV5-6 to TRBJ2-1; D possibly uses TRBD1 or TRBD2 (5 bases each). The CDR3 contains 16 residues. Germline values: CDR1 SGHDT, CDR2 YYEEEE. Between the trimmed V and J ends, which lost 4 bases and 5 bases, there was a span of 19 bases. The CDR3 spells CASSPAPVGVDNEQFF. The CDR3 DNA is TGTGCCAGCAGCCCGGCGCCGGTGGGGGTGGACAATGAGCAGTTCTTC.

The genes are TRBV29-1 and TRBJ2-3, with 8 bases identical to TRBD1. CDR1 and CDR2 (germline): SQVTM, ANQGSEA. The CDR3 covers 16 residues. Unmatched junction bases numbered 7, after V lost 1 base and J lost 1 base. The CDR3 region has the DNA TGCAGCGTTGAAGGACTGGACAGGGTTGGCACAGATACGCAGTATTTT. Its protein product is CSVEGLDRVGTDTQYF.

The chain recombines TRBV2 with TRBJ1-1; tentative D call: TRBD1 (5 bases). Germline V gene lookup returns CDR1 SNHLY and CDR2 FYNNEI. V was shortened by 4 bases and J by 0 bases, with 9 bases between the two germline ends. This CDR3 comprises 14 residues. The chain's CDR3 is CASSGPTVNTEAFF. CDR3 coding DNA: TGTGCCAGCAGTGGGCCGACAGTGAACACTGAAGCTTTCTTT. Full variable domain (rest looked up from reference TRBV2 and TRBJ1-1): EPEVTQTPSHQVTQMGQEVILRCVPISNHLYFYWYRQILGQKVEFLVSFYNNEISEKSEIFDDQFSVERPDGSNFTLKIRSTKLEDSAMYFCASSGPTVNTEAFFGQGTRLTVV.

This clone appeared a single time. V is TRBV4-3 and J is TRBJ2-7; D is ambiguous. Germline V gives CDR1 LGHNA, CDR2 YSLEER. V was cut by 0 bases and J by 4 bases, with 13 bases left in between. This CDR3 contains 15 residues. CDR3 sequence: CASSQEANPSYEQYF. CDR3 bases: TGCGCCAGCAGCCAAGAGGCTAACCCTTCTTACGAGCAGTACTTC.

The J gene is TRBJ1-5, the V gene TRBV2, with unresolved D. CDR3 length: 13 residues. The germline V gene encodes CDR1 SNHLY and CDR2 FYNNEI. With 6 bases removed from V and 3 bases from J, the gap between germline ends came to 9 bases. This CDR3 reads CASRVIHNQPQHF. The CDR3 region has the DNA TGTGCCAGCAGGGTTATTCACAATCAGCCCCAGCATTTT. The entire variable domain, with the rest obtained from reference TRBV2 and TRBJ1-5, is as follows: EPEVTQTPSHQVTQMGQEVILRCVPISNHLYFYWYRQILGQKVEFLVSFYNNEISEKSEIFDDQFSVERPDGSNFTLKIRSTKLEDSAMYFCASRVIHNQPQHFGDGTRLSIL.

This clone has only a few counts. CDR3 coding DNA: TGTGCCAGTAGTATCTTCAGGGACGGCCTCGGCTACACCTTC. It is translated as CASSIFRDGLGYTF. This chain uses TRBV19 with TRBJ1-2; D may be TRBD1 (5 bases). The CDR3 sequence is 14 residues long. Trimming pared 3 bases from V and 8 bases from J, leaving 16 bases between. Germline values: CDR1 LNHDA, CDR2 SQIVND (reference sequence).

J is TRBJ2-1 and V is TRBV6-6; D may correspond to TRBD1 or TRBD2 (5 bases each). The CDR3 covers 13 residues. Trimming stripped 6 bases from V and 3 bases from J, with 9 bases between. The germline V gene has CDR1 MNHNY and CDR2 SVGAGI (reference sequence). The CDR3 protein is CASRGTGYNEQFF. The DNA of the CDR3 is TGTGCCAGCAGAGGGACCGGCTACAATGAGCAGTTCTTC.

The chain is built from TRBV5-1 and TRBJ1-6; 10 bases line up with TRBD1. Germline loops: CDR1 SGHRS, CDR2 YFSETQ. The trim removed 4 bases at V and 8 bases at J, leaving 6 bases unmatched. The CDR3 loop spans 15 amino acids. The CDR3 region is CASSPDRGGYSPLHF. As DNA, the CDR3 is TGCGCCAGCAGCCCGGACAGGGGGGGCTATTCACCCCTCCACTTT.

This rearrangement joins TRBV4-3 to TRBJ1-2; unclear D gene. The V end lost 0 bases, the J end lost 6 bases, and 11 bases lay between the germline ends. CDR1 LGHNA and CDR2 YSLEER come from the germline V gene. CDR3 size: 14 residues. For the CDR3, the DNA is TGCGCCAGCAGCCAAGAGCACAATTGGGATGGCTACACCTTC. Protein: CASSQEHNWDGYTF.

The chain carries TRBV7-9 and TRBJ2-7, with D unresolved. This CDR3 is built from 13 residues. Per germline, CDR1 SEHNR and CDR2 FQNEAQ (reference sequence). V was clipped by 3 bases and J by 3 bases, with 9 bases between them. The CDR3 bases are TGTGCCAGCAGCTTGGGGAACGTCTACGAGCAGTACTTC. As protein: CASSLGNVYEQYF.

V usage is TRBV5-1 and J usage is TRBJ2-7; 8 bases are a match to TRBD1. CDR1 SGHRS and CDR2 YFSETQ come from the germline V gene. The CDR3 spans 14 residues. V lost 4 bases and J lost 6; bases outside the gene matches: 9. CDR3 amino acids: CASSPGTGRLEQYF. The DNA of the CDR3 is TGCGCCAGCAGCCCCGGGACAGGTAGGCTCGAGCAGTACTTC.

The rearrangement uses TRBV11-3 and TRBJ2-7; the match to TRBD1 covers 7 bases. Trimming took 4 bases from V and 2 from J; bases not matched to a gene: 8. There are 15 residues in the CDR3. CDR1 SGHNT and CDR2 YENEEA come from the germline V gene. This chain's CDR3 is CASSSAPGQTYEQYF. The CDR3 coding sequence is TGTGCCAGCAGCTCTGCGCCGGGACAGACCTACGAGCAGTACTTC. The full variable domain, with the rest looked up from reference TRBV11-3 and TRBJ2-7, is EAGVVQSPRYKIIEKKQPVAFWCNPISGHNTLYWYLQNLGQGPELLIRYENEEAVDDSQLPKDRFSAERLKGVDSTLKIQPAELGDSAVYLCASSSAPGQTYEQYFGPGTRLTVT.

This chain uses TRBV5-1 with TRBJ2-7; no definite D call. Germline assignment: CDR1 SGHRS and CDR2 YFSETQ. The CDR3 has 13 amino acids. The CDR3 nucleotides read TGCGCTTCCCAGTCGGCGGTAACCTACGAGCAGTACTTC. It encodes CASQSAVTYEQYF.

CDR3 region: CASSRQLAGAYNEQFF. CDR3 sequence (DNA): TGTGCCAGCAGCCGCCAACTAGCGGGAGCCTACAATGAGCAGTTCTTC. The rearrangement links TRBV5-4 to TRBJ2-1; 11 bases align to TRBD2. The trim removed 4 bases at V and 2 bases at J, leaving 5 bases unmatched. Germline V gene sequence: CDR1 SGHNT, CDR2 YYREEE (reference sequence). The CDR3 has 16 amino acids.

The chain recombines TRBV2 with TRBJ1-5; TRBD1 matches at 7 bases. Germline V gene sequence: CDR1 SNHLY, CDR2 FYNNEI. This CDR3 has 13 amino acids. The J segment lost 6 bases and the V segment lost 8 bases, leaving 7 bases of the junction unmatched. Written as DNA, the CDR3 is TGTGCCAGCTCGGAGACAGGGTTTCAGCCCCAGCATTTT. This gives the protein CASSETGFQPQHF.

As regards this clone: One end of the junction varies from germline; a read error may be responsible. The chain carries TRBV2 and TRBJ2-2, with a weak D call TRBD1 (6 bases). Germline V gives CDR1 SNHLY, CDR2 FYNNEI. The length of the CDR3 is 14 residues. The CDR3 bases are TGTGCCAGCAGGGAAGGGACACAGGCCGGGGAGCTGTTTTTT. Translated: CASREGTQAGELFF.

This chain joins TRBV7-2 and TRBJ2-1, with 8 bases lining up with TRBD1. J was trimmed by 4 bases and V by 5 bases; bases with no gene match: 4. The CDR3 spans 14 residues. Germline-derived CDR1 and CDR2 are SGHTA and FQGNSA. The CDR3 DNA reads TGTGCCAGCAGCCGACAGGGGAGGTACAATGAGCAGTTCTTC. It is translated as CASSRQGRYNEQFF.

This rearrangement joins TRBV7-2 to TRBJ1-3, with D perhaps TRBD1 (5 bases). V gave up 6 bases and J gave up 0 bases, with 12 bases separating them. Germline V gene data show CDR1 as SGHTA and CDR2 as FQGNSA. The CDR3 covers 15 residues. This CDR3 is CASSPDSRSGNTIYF. The CDR3 DNA is TGTGCCAGCAGTCCAGACAGTCGCTCTGGAAACACCATATATTTT.

This rearrangement joins TRBV28 to TRBJ1-1; D is unresolved. CDR1 is MDHEN, CDR2 SYDVKM, per germline. The V and J ends lost 3 bases and 9 bases respectively, with 11 bases between them. The CDR3 extends over 12 amino acids. CDR3: CASSFRQPQAFF. The CDR3 DNA follows: TGTGCCAGCAGTTTTCGTCAGCCTCAAGCTTTCTTT. The whole variable domain, remainder taken from reference TRBV28 and TRBJ1-1, is DVKVTQSSRYLVKRTGEKVFLECVQDMDHENMFWYRQDPGLGLRLIYFSYDVKMKEKGDIPEGYSVSREKKERFSLILESASTNQTSMYLCASSFRQPQAFFGQGTRLTVV.

The genes are TRBV4-3 and TRBJ2-1, with 9 bases fitting TRBD2. J lost 4 bases, V lost 2 bases, and 3 bases had no gene match. Germline-derived CDR1 and CDR2 are LGHNA and YSLEER. The CDR3 sequence is 15 residues long. CDR3 sequence reads: CASSQSGRWYNEQFF. The CDR3 DNA reads TGCGCCAGCAGCCAAAGCGGGAGGTGGTACAATGAGCAGTTCTTC.

The J gene is TRBJ1-5, the V gene TRBV7-2; no definite D call. Between the trimmed V and J ends, which lost 5 bases and 5 bases, there was a span of 10 bases. Per germline, CDR1 SGHTA and CDR2 FQGNSA. The CDR3 spans 13 residues. Written as DNA, the CDR3 is TGTGCCAGCAGCCTAGAAAAGCATCAGCCCCAGCATTTT. This translates into CASSLEKHQPQHF. Full variable domain (missing parts from reference TRBV7-2 and TRBJ1-5): GAGVSQSPSNKVTEKGKDVELRCDPISGHTALYWYRQSLGQGLEFLIYFQGNSAPDKSGLPSDRFSAERTGGSVSTLTIQRTQQEDSAVYLCASSLEKHQPQHFGDGTRLSIL.

The chain recombines TRBV5-4 with TRBJ1-6; D gene unclear. Between the trimmed V and J ends, which lost 2 bases and 10 bases, there was a span of 10 bases. This CDR3 is 13 amino acids long. The V gene's germline CDR1 is SGHNT and CDR2 YYREEE (reference sequence). The CDR3: CASSFLAGSPLHF. The CDR3, as DNA: TGTGCCAGCAGCTTCTTGGCGGGGTCACCCCTCCACTTT.